Sequencing of this TCR beta chain was carried out in a study of T-cell reconstitution after alpha-beta-depleted transplantation in children. Overall study results and limits: Reportedly, alpha-beta T cells present about two months post-transplant originated from several hundred expanded clones of graft origin. T-cell counts and diversity were attributed mostly to newly produced T cells one year after transplant. Elevated TCRbeta diversity at day 60 was traced, in some patients, to surviving recipient T cells and thymic progenitors.

V lost 2 bases to trimming and J lost 2 bases, with 15 bases between them. Looked up from germline, CDR1 is DFQATT and CDR2 is SNEGSKA (reference sequence). The CDR3 contains 15 residues. This clonotype was counted ten times or more. The antigen is unknown. Preparation of the TCRbeta library was carried out with unique molecular identifiers. Via MiXCR, TCRdb re-called the PCR reads, giving one row per CDR3 protein. The sample includes about 160,000 distinct CDR3 sequences, around 10% seen only once; the top ten take around 14%. The sequence came from a boy under 10 years old with acute myeloid leukemia, due to receive a stem cell transplant. V gene TRBV20-1 combines with J gene TRBJ2-5, with TRBD1 as a possible D gene (7 bases). The input for sequencing was PBMCs, taken before TCRalphabeta/CD19-depleted stem cell transplant. CDR3 sequence: CSARSTSGGQETQYF. CDR3 sequence (DNA): TGCAGTGCTAGATCAACGTCAGGGGGGCAAGAGACCCAGTACTTC.